This TCR beta chain was found in a study of blood T cells in healthy people across ages (dated by TCRdb to between 2015 and 2017). With regard to the full study: Template switching captured roughly one uniquely barcoded TCR beta cDNA molecule per two T cells in model experiments. Age-related changes in TCR beta repertoire diversity were measured in the study by deep sequencing normalized with unique cDNA molecular identifiers. Four age groups were formed from the donors: young (average approximately 15 years), middle-aged (roughly 38), aged (under 70) and long-lived (around 80). Donors of different ages were randomly distributed across sequencing lanes to avoid experimental bias. The study analyzed two additional independent replicas of 1 million unique cDNA reads from the same blood draw for two donors, one aged 18 to 30 and one aged 80 or older.

Library preparation used 5' RACE. For sequencing, an Illumina HiSeq 2500 was employed. A second PCR of about 6 to 12 cycles was run with a J-beta primer mix and a sample-barcoded 5' primer. Each TCR beta cDNA molecule received a unique molecular identifier from a template-switch 5' adaptor carrying 12 random nucleotides. Each sample yielded at least 2.5 million CDR3-containing paired-end reads. The Mint cDNA synthesis kit, primed by a TRBC-specific oligonucleotide, was used to synthesize first-strand cDNA from all RNA. Following uracil-DNA glycosylase treatment, all cDNA underwent a first 18-cycle PCR with the universal primers M1SS and BC2_uni_R. The study's processing was this. For normalization, 1 million high-quality reads, each with a distinct molecular identifier, were randomly selected from each sample. Instead of being binned into consensus sequences, reads that shared molecular identifiers were thrown out. MiTCR, with a Q25 quality threshold and the strictest error-elimination algorithm, was used for CDR3 identification, clonotype clustering and error correction. Lower-bound total TCR beta diversity was estimated with a nonparametric unseen species model using Euler transformation. The public reads were quality trimmed at Q25 with fastp and then assembled into clones with MiXCR by TCRdb, keeping productive beta chains. Each record represents a unique CDR3 protein, reported with the most common genes and DNA among its rows. In this record, the V and J calls reflect TCRdb's handling and not the investigators' own analysis. This sample gives some 800,000 distinct CDR3 sequences in total; 40% to 50% of them show up just once. The leading ten clones occupy roughly 19% of the sample.

CDR3 length: 14 amino acids, cysteine to phenylalanine. The sequence is cut down to CDR3 DNA, 42 bases in frame from base 1. Cut back by 4 bases and 0 bases, the V and J ends lie 10 bases apart. CDR1 and CDR2 (SGHRS, YFSETQ) derive from the germline V gene. Broader findings and caveats from the paper: Conclusive comparison of naive and antigen-experienced compartments was prevented by the profiling of bulk unsorted PBMCs. Estimates of total diversity from one million sequenced T cells were regarded as lower bounds and underestimates. The long-lived group showed more naive CD4+ T cells, fewer expanded clones and increased TCR diversity than the aged group, suggesting age selection. Donor CMV infection status was unknown, potentially confounding age-related changes in expanded clonotypes. There was a strong correlation between observed TCR beta diversity and the percentage of naive T cells measured by flow cytometry. Observed TCR beta diversity per million T cells fell roughly linearly with age, and a significant reduction was already apparent by age approximately 40.

Notes on this clonotype: What antigen it recognizes has not been identified. Base qualities are not at hand, and no much larger clone is one base apart.

The donors were roughly 40 Caucasian individuals from Russia, aged roughly 6 to 100 years, who were systemically healthy. Each donor gave about 10 milliliters of peripheral blood, drawn into EDTA-treated Vacutainer tubes. Ficoll-Paque density-gradient centrifugation was used to isolate PBMCs, with at least 7 million per sample. Trizol reagent was used to extract total RNA from PBMCs, with at least 5.5 micrograms per sample. Naive CD45RAhigh/CD27high T cell percentages were measured by flow cytometry on a PBMC aliquot from every donor. Sequencing input: blood. The V and J genes are TRBV5-1 and TRBJ1-1; the D segment could be TRBD1, given 5 matching bases. This sequence was found in a man in his 60s in good health. The CDR3 has the sequence CASSRGEMNTEAFF. The sequence in DNA is TGCGCCAGCAGCCGAGGGGAAATGAACACTGAAGCTTTCTTT. With all but the CDR3 taken from the reference TRBV5-1 and TRBJ1-1 genes, the full variable domain is: KAGVTQTPRYLIKTRGQQVTLSCSPISGHRSVSWYQQTPGQGLQFLFEYFSETQRNKGNFPGRFSGRQFSNSRSEMNVSTLELGDSALYLCASSRGEMNTEAFFGQGTRLTVV.